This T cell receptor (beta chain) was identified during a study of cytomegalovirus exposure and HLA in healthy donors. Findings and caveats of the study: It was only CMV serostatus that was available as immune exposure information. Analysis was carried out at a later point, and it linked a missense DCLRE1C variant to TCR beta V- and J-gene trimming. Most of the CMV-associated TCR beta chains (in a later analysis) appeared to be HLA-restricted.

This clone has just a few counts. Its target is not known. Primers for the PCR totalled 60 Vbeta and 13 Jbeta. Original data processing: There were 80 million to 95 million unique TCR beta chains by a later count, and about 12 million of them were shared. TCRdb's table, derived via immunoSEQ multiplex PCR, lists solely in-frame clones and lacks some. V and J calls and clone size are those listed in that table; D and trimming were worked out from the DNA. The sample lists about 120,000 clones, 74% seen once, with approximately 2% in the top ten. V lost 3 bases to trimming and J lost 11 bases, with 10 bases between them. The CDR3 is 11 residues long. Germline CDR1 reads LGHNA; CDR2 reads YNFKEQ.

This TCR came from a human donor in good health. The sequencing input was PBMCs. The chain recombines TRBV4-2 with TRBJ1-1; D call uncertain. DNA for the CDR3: TGTGCCAGCAGCCACAACGATGGCGCTTTCTTT. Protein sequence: CASSHNDGAFF.